This T cell receptor beta chain was sequenced in a study of metastatic and nonmetastatic thyroid tumors. The germline CDR1 and CDR2 sequences are SGHAT and FQNNGV. V was pared by 5 bases and J by 1 base, with 11 bases between. This CDR3 comprises 14 residues. TCRdb called clones again from the PCR reads with MiXCR. The sample has under 50,000 clones, more than 20% seen once. Nobody among the patients had been given any treatment before thyroid surgery. This clone was detected ten times or more. The chain is built from TRBV11-2 and TRBJ1-1; D call uncertain. The receptor comes from a male donor with papillary thyroid cancer or a benign thyroid nodule (not recorded which). Some clones in this sample may be carry-over from other donors' samples. What was sequenced was blood. The CDR3 spells CASSPLRKNTEAFF. CDR3 sequence (DNA): TGTGCCAGCAGCCCCCTTAGGAAGAACACTGAAGCTTTCTTT.